The sequence of this T cell receptor (beta chain) was determined in a study of blood T cell repertoires in COVID-19. Across the study: T cells, B-cell-depleted T cells, or PBMCs supplied cDNA or gDNA.

The table came from immunoSEQ multiplex PCR; TCRdb's copy has only in-frame clones and leaves some out. The sample contains roughly 190,000 clones, about nine tenths of which appear only once. Specimen: PBMCs or T cells enriched from blood (not recorded which). This TCR derives from a woman in her 30s who had recovered from COVID-19.

The CDR3 here is CASSPSGNQETQYF. The CDR3 nucleotides are TGTGCCAGCAGTCCGAGCGGTAACCAAGAGACCCAGTACTTC. This sequence joins TRBV11-3 and TRBJ2-5; D is perhaps TRBD2 (5 bases). The CDR3 extends over 14 amino acids. Germline V lookup: CDR1 SGHNT, CDR2 YENEEA. Trimming pared 6 bases from V and 0 bases from J, leaving 11 bases between.